A selection of T cell receptor beta chains follows, all from one sample in a study of blood T cell repertoires in COVID-19. Sequencing used immunoSEQ multiplex PCR; TCRdb keeps in-frame clones, though not all of them. The sample records roughly 100,000 clones, 87% being singletons. Source material: peripheral blood. All receptors come from a woman aged 45-65 years with COVID-19, enrolled during active disease. Both conserved end residues are part of each CDR3. The D gene is left open where the match is weak. Some rows have no size entry. The others give once, few or many, or a class for an expanded clone.

j_call | d_call | clone_size | v_call | cdr3_nt | cdr3_aa
TRBJ1-4 | TRBD1 | - | TRBV6-2/TRBV6-3 | TGTGCCAGCAGTTCCCCCCCGGGACAGGGGAACGAAAAACTGTTTTTT | CASSSPPGQGNEKLFF
TRBJ2-1 | TRBD1 | - | TRBV20-1 | TGCAGTGCACTTCGGGACAGGGAGCAGTTCTTC | CSALRDREQFF
TRBJ2-3 | TRBD1 | once | TRBV11-3 | TGTGCCAGCAGCTCATATCCGGGACAGGGAGTCGCAGATACGCAGTATTTT | CASSSYPGQGVADTQYF
TRBJ1-4 | - | - | TRBV28 | TGTGCCAGCAGTAAACACATCAGGGGAACTAATGAAAAACTGTTTTTT | CASSKHIRGTNEKLFF
TRBJ1-1 | - | - | TRBV7-8 | TGTGCCAGCAGCTTATTCTCTGTGAACACTGAAGCTTTCTTT | CASSLFSVNTEAFF
TRBJ2-1 | - | - | TRBV27 | TGTGCCAGCAGTCCCTACCTGGACGGGAAGGACAATGAGCAGTTCTTC | CASSPYLDGKDNEQFF
TRBJ2-1 | TRBD2 | - | TRBV2 | TGTGCCAGCATCTTGAGCGGGGGGGCTCGGGAGCAGTTCTTC | CASILSGGAREQFF
TRBJ1-5 | - | - | TRBV18 | TGTGCCAGCTCACCAACGGACACGGGTGGCAATCAGCCCCAGCATTTT | CASSPTDTGGNQPQHF
TRBJ2-7 | TRBD1 | - | TRBV11-2 | TGTGCCAGCAGCCTAAACCGGGACAGGGAGTACGAGCAGTACTTC | CASSLNRDREYEQYF
TRBJ1-2 | - | - | TRBV6-5 | TGTGCCAGCAGCAACCGGGACACTGTCTATGGCTACACCTTC | CASSNRDTVYGYTF
TRBJ1-2 | TRBD1 | - | TRBV19 | TGTGCCAGTAGTATAGAAGAGGGGGCGGTCGGCTACACCTTC | CASSIEEGAVGYTF
TRBJ2-7 | - | - | TRBV3-1/TRBV3-2 | TGTGCCAGCAGCCAGGAAGGGGGTCCCTACGAGCAGTACTTC | CASSQEGGPYEQYF
TRBJ2-7 | TRBD1 | - | TRBV29-1 | TGCAGCGTTGCCGGGACAGGGGGCCGCGAGCAGTACTTC | CSVAGTGGREQYF
TRBJ1-5 | TRBD1 | - | TRBV27 | TGTGCCAGCAGTCTCGGGACAGCAAATAGCAATCAGCCCCAGCATTTT | CASSLGTANSNQPQHF
TRBJ2-5 | TRBD1 | once | TRBV12-3/TRBV12-4 | TGTGCCAGCAGTCGACAGGGCCAAGAGACCCAGTACTTC | CASSRQGQETQYF
TRBJ2-3 | TRBD1 | - | TRBV19 | TGTGCCAGTAGTACGAGACAGGGGAGTACAGATACGCAGTATTTT | CASSTRQGSTDTQYF
TRBJ2-2 | - | - | TRBV19 | TGTGCCAGTAGTACCCTCGGCAGGTCGAACACCGGGGAGCTGTTTTTT | CASSTLGRSNTGELFF
TRBJ2-3 | TRBD2 | - | TRBV4-3 | TGCGCCAGCAGCCAAGAGCGGACTAGCGGGGGGGCAGATACGCAGTATTTT | CASSQERTSGGADTQYF
TRBJ1-3 | - | - | TRBV2 | TGTGCCAGCAGTGAACTTCAGGGGACTGGAAACACCATATATTTT | CASSELQGTGNTIYF
TRBJ2-7 | TRBD2 | - | TRBV7-3 | TGTGCCAGCAGCGGGGACTACCCCTACGAGCAGTACTTC | CASSGDYPYEQYF
TRBJ1-6 | TRBD1 | - | TRBV11-3 | TGTGCCAGCAGCTTCACTAGGACAGGCGATTCACCCCTCCACTTT | CASSFTRTGDSPLHF
TRBJ2-7 | - | - | TRBV28 | TGTGCCAGCAGTTTATTCGGGTACGAGCAGTACTTC | CASSLFGYEQYF
TRBJ2-5 | - | once | TRBV7-2 | TGTGCCAGCAGCTTTGGCAGGGGCCGCGAGACCCAGTACTTC | CASSFGRGRETQYF
TRBJ2-1 | TRBD1 | - | TRBV5-1 | TGCGCCAGCAGCTTCGATCGAAGACAGGGGGGTCTGGGGCAGTTCTTC | CASSFDRRQGGLGQFF
TRBJ2-2 | - | - | TRBV7-9 | TGTGCCAGCAGCATAAACCAGGGTTTGGGCACCGGGGAGCTGTTTTTT | CASSINQGLGTGELFF
TRBJ2-3 | TRBD1 | - | TRBV11-1 | TGTGCCAGCAGCTGGGGACAGTCCACAGATACGCAGTATTTT | CASSWGQSTDTQYF
TRBJ1-4 | TRBD1 | - | TRBV2 | TGTGCCAGCAGTGATATGGACAGGAGAGCAACTAATGAAAAACTGTTTTTT | CASSDMDRRATNEKLFF
TRBJ2-2 | TRBD1 | - | TRBV7-9 | TGTGCCAGCAGCCAGGACAGGGGCACCGGGGAGCTGTTTTTT | CASSQDRGTGELFF
TRBJ1-1 | - | - | TRBV10-2 | TGCGCCAGCAGTGAGATTCTAAGCACTGAAGCTTTCTTT | CASSEILSTEAFF
TRBJ1-5 | TRBD1 | - | TRBV5-1 | TGCGCCAGCAGCTTGGTTGCAGGGGGTGATCAGCCCCAGCATTTT | CASSLVAGGDQPQHF
TRBJ2-7 | - | - | TRBV13 | TGTGCCAGCAGCTTAAGACAGGCCTACGAGCAGTACTTC | CASSLRQAYEQYF
TRBJ1-5 | - | - | TRBV19 | TGTGCCAGTAGACTACAGGGAGGGGATCAGCCCCAGCATTTT | CASRLQGGDQPQHF
TRBJ1-6 | - | - | TRBV5-6 | TGTGCCAGCAGCCTACAGGGACCCACTAATTCACCCCTCCACTTT | CASSLQGPTNSPLHF
TRBJ2-1 | TRBD2 | - | TRBV6-5 | TGTGCCAGCAGTTACTCTCGGCTAGCGGGGGTTAATGAGCAGTTCTTC | CASSYSRLAGVNEQFF
TRBJ1-3 | - | - | TRBV27 | TGTGCCAGCAGTCTGGGCCGCTCTGGAAACACCATATATTTT | CASSLGRSGNTIYF
TRBJ2-6 | TRBD2 | - | TRBV11-1 | TGTGCCAGCAGCGATGGGGGGGGCTCTGGGGCCAACGTCCTGACTTTC | CASSDGGGSGANVLTF
TRBJ2-7 | TRBD1 | medium-sized | TRBV6-2/TRBV6-3 | TGTGCCAGCAGTACATTCGGACAGGGAGGCCCCTACGAGCAGTACTTC | CASSTFGQGGPYEQYF